This T cell receptor (beta chain) was obtained from a study of blood T cell repertoires in COVID-19. Study at large: Whether acute or convalescent, the COVID-19 samples came from the United States, Italy and Spain.

This CDR3 has 15 residues. Trimming removed 5 bases from V and 1 base from J; junction bases left unmatched: 4. Looked up from germline, CDR1 is MNHEY and CDR2 is SVGEGT. In the original workflow: The authors estimated nucleated cell counts from reference gene primer amplification. Produced via immunoSEQ multiplex PCR; TCRdb's table is partial and in-frame only. V, J and clone size derive from that table, while D and trimming were established from the DNA sequence. This table has hundreds of thousands of clones, around 84% appearing once. This chain connects TRBV6-2 or TRBV6-3 to TRBJ2-2, with 7 bases matching TRBD1. The source is a woman aged 80 or over with active or convalescent COVID-19. Sequenced: peripheral blood. CDR3 coding DNA: TGTGCCAGCAGTAGGGGGCGGCTGAACACCGGGGAGCTGTTTTTT. It specifies CASSRGRLNTGELFF.